The subject of this entry is one TCR beta chain. Its antigen is undetermined. Method: immunoSEQ multiplex PCR; TCRdb's copy keeps in-frame clones and lacks some. The sample has under 100,000 clones; 80% to 95% are singletons. The source of the sample is a study of graft-versus-host responses after intestinal transplantation. Study as a whole: Anti-thymocyte globulin induction, then tacrolimus and steroids for about three years, went to all recipients. Study-level points and caveats: The recipient marrow held GvH clones, and some of them showed up first in ileum or blood.

Looked up from germline, CDR1 is KGHSH and CDR2 is LQKENI. Trimming removed 5 bases from V and 4 bases from J; junction bases left unmatched: 9. The CDR3 consists of 16 residues. The material sequenced was PBMCs, taken around 450 days after intestinal transplant. This clonotype was obtained from a human patient who received an intestinal transplant, so some T cells may come from the graft donor. This chain joins TRBV18 and TRBJ2-2; 8 nucleotides match TRBD2. In nucleotides, the CDR3 is TGTGCCAGCTCATCGGGAGGGGGGCCGAGCACCGGGGAGCTGTTTTTT. Amino acid sequence: CASSSGGGPSTGELFF.